Shown below are 19 T cell receptor beta chains from a single sample sequenced in a study of shared clonotypes between healthy human individuals (dated by TCRdb to the early 2020s). The library was obtained by the immunoSEQ multiplex PCR assay. The clones in this table, taken by TCRdb from immuneACCESS, are in-frame only. Not every clone is retained; where verified, under half of the shortfall comes from an unresolved V gene, and the cause of the rest is unknown. The sample data list about 300,000 clones, and under 80% of these were observed just once. Approximately 10% of the sample rests with the top ten. Sequencing input: memory CD4+ T cells sorted from blood. Sample cell subset or site, as interpreted from the label and publication: CD45RA-negative fraction. The receptors were sampled from a young man in good health.

In this sample, this clone turned up a few times. The genes are TRBV7-2 and TRBJ2-2; 7 positions match TRBD1. The germline gives CDR1 SGHTA, CDR2 FQGNSA. Germline trimming cut 4 bases from V and 1 base from J; bases unmatched to any gene: 6. This CDR3 has 16 amino acids. The CDR3 loop is CASSSKRTGNTGELFF. The CDR3 coding sequence is TGTGCCAGCAGCTCCAAACGGACAGGGAACACCGGGGAGCTGTTTTTT.

The chain joins TRBV5-6 to TRBJ2-2, with D maybe TRBD1 (6 bases). The CDR3 runs 14 residues. Per the germline V gene, CDR1 is SGHDT and CDR2 is YYEEEE. V lost 0 bases and J lost 5, with 8 bases in between. CDR3 nucleotides: TGTGCCAGCAGCTTGGGAGGGGGAACCGGGGAGCTGTTTTTT. This translates into CASSLGGGTGELFF.

A word on this clone: Additional DNA sequences in this sample encode the identical CDR3. The V gene is TRBV20-1, the J gene TRBJ2-7, with D maybe TRBD1 (5 bases). Germline lookup yields CDR1 DFQATT and CDR2 SNEGSKA (reference sequence). The CDR3 has 11 amino acids. Trimming removed 5 bases from V and 4 bases from J, with 9 bases in between. The CDR3 DNA follows: TGCAGTGCTTCAGGGCCGTACGAGCAGTACTTC. Translated: CSASGPYEQYF.

This sequence joins TRBV28 and TRBJ2-5; D gene uncertain. The length of the CDR3 is 14 residues. Germline V lookup: CDR1 MDHEN, CDR2 SYDVKM. V was trimmed by 2 bases and J by 5 bases, leaving 12 bases between them. CDR3 protein: CASSLVAVPETQYF. CDR3 DNA: TGTGCCAGCAGTTTAGTAGCTGTTCCCGAGACCCAGTACTTC.

As DNA, the CDR3 is TGCAGCGTTGGCGGGACAGAAGCTTATGGCTACACCTTC. As protein: CSVGGTEAYGYTF. The chain combines TRBV29-1 with TRBJ1-2; 7 bases are a match to TRBD1. This CDR3 contains 13 residues. Germline CDR1 reads SQVTM; CDR2 reads ANQGSEA. V lost 4 bases and J lost 5; bases outside the gene matches: 7.

Ten or more counts support this clone. J is TRBJ2-1 and V is TRBV6-4; 7 bases are shared with TRBD2. The CDR3 has 14 amino acids. CDR1 is MRHNA, CDR2 SNTAGT, per germline. Losses at the gene ends were 7 bases for V and 3 bases for J; bases not matched to a gene: 6. CDR3 in DNA: TGTGCCAGCAACCCGGGACTACTCTACAATGAGCAGTTCTTC. Its protein product is CASNPGLLYNEQFF.

This sequence joins TRBV19 and TRBJ2-1; the D gene is possibly TRBD2 (5 bases). Germline-derived CDR1 and CDR2 are LNHDA and SQIVND (reference sequence). Trimming shortened V by 5 bases and J by 0 bases, and 14 bases separated the two germline ends. This CDR3 has 16 amino acids. The CDR3 DNA sequence: TGTGCCAGTAGTGGCGGACTTCTCAGCTCCTACAATGAGCAGTTCTTC. Its translation: CASSGGLLSSYNEQFF. Drawing the rest from reference TRBV19 and TRBJ2-1, the complete variable domain is DGGITQSPKYLFRKEGQNVTLSCEQNLNHDAMYWYRQDPGQGLRLIYYSQIVNDFQKGDIAEGYSVSREKKESFPLTVTSAQKNPTAFYLCASSGGLLSSYNEQFFGPGTRLTVL.

This CDR3 reads CATARDSGYEQYF. In nucleotides, the CDR3 is TGTGCCACCGCGCGGGACAGTGGCTACGAGCAGTACTTC. The rearrangement joins TRBV2 to TRBJ2-7; D might be TRBD1 (7 bases). This CDR3 is 13 amino acids long. The V gene's germline CDR1 is SNHLY and CDR2 FYNNEI. Trimming pared 10 bases from V and 3 bases from J, leaving 16 bases between.

The chain carries TRBV10-1 and TRBJ2-5; D gene ambiguous. The CDR3 contains 13 residues. V shed 0 bases and J shed 4 bases, with 6 bases lying between them. Germline CDR1 WNHNN, CDR2 SYGVQD (reference sequence). The CDR3 coding sequence is TGCGCCAGCAGTGAGTCGACGACAGAGACCCAGTACTTC. This sequence encodes CASSESTTETQYF.

The gene calls are TRBV5-4 and TRBJ2-1, with 8 bases that match TRBD2. V lost 4 bases, J lost 5 bases, and 5 bases stayed unmatched. Looked up from germline, CDR1 is SGHNT and CDR2 is YYREEE (reference sequence). The CDR3 consists of 14 residues. The CDR3 DNA follows: TGTGCCAGCAGCATAGCGGGAAGGAACAATGAGCAGTTCTTC. Amino acid sequence: CASSIAGRNNEQFF.

The rearrangement links TRBV5-1 to TRBJ1-3; tentative D call: TRBD1 (5 bases). CDR3 length equals 14 residues. Trimming pared 0 bases from V and 1 base from J, leaving 5 bases between. CDR1 is SGHRS and CDR2 is YFSETQ in the germline V gene. The CDR3 DNA sequence: TGCGCCAGCAGCTTGGAGGGGTCTGGAAACACCATATATTTT. Translated, it gives CASSLEGSGNTIYF.

J is TRBJ1-1 and V is TRBV11-2; D perhaps matches TRBD1 (5 bases). CDR1 and CDR2 from the germline V gene are SGHAT and FQNNGV. Between the trimmed V and J ends, which lost 5 bases and 4 bases, there was a span of 14 bases. The CDR3 consists of 14 residues. The CDR3 is CASSPLGGTTEAFF. DNA of the CDR3: TGTGCCAGCAGCCCCCTAGGAGGGACCACTGAAGCTTTCTTT.

On this clone: Other nucleotide sequences in the sample specify the same CDR3. The gene calls are TRBV2 and TRBJ1-5, with D tentatively TRBD1 (5 bases). Trimming removed 6 bases at V and 2 bases at J, with 8 bases between. This CDR3 region has 13 residues. Germline V lookup: CDR1 SNHLY, CDR2 FYNNEI. This CDR3 reads CASSGTGNQPQHF. CDR3 coding DNA: TGTGCCAGCAGCGGGACTGGCAATCAGCCCCAGCATTTT.

CDR3 nucleotides: TGTGCCAGCAGTCCTGGGGGGGTCCCGAACACTGAAGCTTTCTTT. Its protein product is CASSPGGVPNTEAFF. The chain has TRBV28 and TRBJ1-1, with D possibly matching TRBD1 (5 bases). V dropped 5 bases and J dropped 1 base, with 14 bases sitting between them. CDR3 length: 15 residues. CDR1 and CDR2 (germline): MDHEN, SYDVKM.

This clone was counted only a few times. V usage is TRBV2 and J usage is TRBJ1-1, with TRBD1 identical over 8 bases. The CDR3 spans 14 residues. In germline, CDR1 is SNHLY, CDR2 FYNNEI. Germline trimming cut 7 bases from V and 2 bases from J; bases unmatched to any gene: 6. The CDR3 DNA reads TGTGCCAGCACTCTCCAGGGGGCTAACACTGAAGCTTTCTTT. Translating it yields CASTLQGANTEAFF.

The rearrangement uses TRBV10-3 and TRBJ2-6, with D maybe TRBD2 (6 bases). The CDR3 runs 16 residues. Germline lookup yields CDR1 ENHRY and CDR2 SYGVKD. The germline V and J ends were trimmed by 0 bases and 2 bases, with 8 bases remaining between them. The DNA of the CDR3 is TGTGCCATCAGTGAGTCCGGGGGTGCTGGGGCCAACGTCCTGACTTTC. Encoded protein: CAISESGGAGANVLTF.

This clone was recorded a few times. The chain is built from TRBV5-4 and TRBJ1-4; maybe TRBD1 (6 bases). The CDR3 totals 15 residues. Germline V gene sequence: CDR1 SGHNT, CDR2 YYREEE (reference sequence). The V and J ends lost 3 bases and 4 bases respectively, with 13 bases between them. The CDR3 DNA reads as TGTGCCAGCAGCTCGACAGGCAAGAGTAATGAAAAACTGTTTTTT. Its translation: CASSSTGKSNEKLFF.

The sample holds one count of this clone. The chain combines TRBV9 with TRBJ2-7, with 9 bases fitting TRBD1. CDR3 length: 15 amino acids. Per germline, CDR1 SGDLS and CDR2 YYNGEE. V lost 6 bases and J lost 2; bases outside the gene matches: 9. The CDR3 protein is CASTLVGTGTYEQYF. The CDR3 coding sequence is TGTGCCAGCACCTTAGTAGGGACAGGGACCTACGAGCAGTACTTC.

Notes on this clone: Distinct nucleotide sequences in the sample also encode this CDR3. This rearrangement joins TRBV6-5 to TRBJ1-5, with 7 nucleotides matching TRBD1. The CDR3 consists of 13 residues. With 6 bases clipped from V and 8 bases from J, the junction kept 7 bases outside the gene matches. Germline CDR1 MNHEY, CDR2 SVGAGI. CDR3 DNA: TGTGCCAGCAGCTACAGGGGCCGGGAGCCCCAGCATTTT. Encoded protein: CASSYRGREPQHF.